These T cell receptor beta chains were read from a single sample in a study of blood T cell repertoires in COVID-19. The data were produced by immunoSEQ multiplex PCR, yet TCRdb's version contains in-frame clones alone and is incomplete. The sample includes tens of thousands of clones, roughly 88% seen only once; the top ten take around 40%. Sample: peripheral blood. The origin of the receptors is a human donor in a cohort sampled during active COVID-19. Each CDR3 is given with its conserved first and last residue. A D gene is named only where the DNA matches it firmly. Clone size, where shown, is once, few, many, or a class for clones that have expanded.

>.|TRBJ1-6|.|TRBV11-1
TGTGCCAGCAGCGCGGGGGGGAATAATTCACCCCTCCACTTT
CASSAGGNNSPLHF
>.|TRBJ1-1|.|TRBV7-9
TGTGCCAGCAGCTTAGCAGGGAGGGAGGACACTGAAGCTTTCTTT
CASSLAGREDTEAFF
>.|TRBJ2-1|TRBD2|TRBV10-3
TGTGCCATCAGTGAAGGGACTAGCGGAGGCAATGAGCAGTTCTTC
CAISEGTSGGNEQFF
>.|TRBJ2-5|.|TRBV14
TGTGCCAGCAGCCAAGCCCGTCCCGGGTTACTGGAAAAAGAGACCCAGTACTTC
CASSQARPGLLEKETQYF
>.|TRBJ2-7|.|TRBV6-6
TGTGCCAGCAGTTCTATACAGGGTATCAACGAGCAGTACTTC
CASSSIQGINEQYF
>.|TRBJ1-5|TRBD1|TRBV7-9
TGTGCCAGCAGCTTAACGACAGGGAATCAGCCCCAGCATTTT
CASSLTTGNQPQHF
>.|TRBJ2-3|.|TRBV7-9
TGTGCCAGCAACCCGAGCGAGACGTACTATACGCAGTATTTT
CASNPSETYYTQYF
>.|TRBJ1-2|TRBD1|TRBV7-8
TGTGCCAGCAGCCGAGAAACGACAGGGGGGAACTATGGCTACACCTTC
CASSRETTGGNYGYTF
>.|TRBJ2-2|TRBD2|TRBV28
TGTGCCAGCAGTACGGGACTAGTGGGCGGGGAGCTGTTTTTT
CASSTGLVGGELFF
>.|TRBJ2-3|.|TRBV9
TGTGCCAGCAGCCCCCAGGGGAACACAGATACGCAGTATTTT
CASSPQGNTDTQYF
>few|TRBJ2-2|.|TRBV21-1
TGTGCCAGCAGCAAAGGTGCTAGCGGGAGGTACACCGGGGAGCTGTTTTTT
CASSKGASGRYTGELFF
>.|TRBJ1-3|.|TRBV3-1/TRBV3-2
TGTGCCAGCAGCCAAGATCCGAGCCCCGCGGAAAACACCATATATTTT
CASSQDPSPAENTIYF
>.|TRBJ2-4|.|TRBV2
TGTGCCAGCATGGAGGGGCACATTCAGTACTTC
CASMEGHIQYF
>.|TRBJ1-1|.|TRBV19
TGTGCCAGTAAAAACCGGGAAACTAACACTGAAGCTTTCTTT
CASKNRETNTEAFF
>.|TRBJ1-5|TRBD1|TRBV19
TGTGCCAGTAACCAGCTCGGGCAGGGGGGTCAGCCCCAGCATTTT
CASNQLGQGGQPQHF
>.|TRBJ1-2|.|TRBV10-3
TGTGCCATCAGTGACCCAGGTCGTCGGGGGGGTGGCTACACCTTC
CAISDPGRRGGGYTF
>.|TRBJ2-1|TRBD2|TRBV19
TGTGCCAGTAAGGTCTCGGCTGGATTACGGGGGGGGTACAATGAGCAGTTCTTC
CASKVSAGLRGGYNEQFF
>.|TRBJ2-7|TRBD1|TRBV28
TGTGCCAGCAGTTGGACAGGGGGCAGGTACGAGCAGTACTTC
CASSWTGGRYEQYF
>.|TRBJ2-2|.|TRBV24-1
TGTGCCACCGCCTTCGACGGACTAACCGGGGAGCTGTTTTTT
CATAFDGLTGELFF
>once|TRBJ1-3|.|TRBV21-1
TGTGCCAGCCCTACAGGGGTCTCTGGAAACACCATATATTTT
CASPTGVSGNTIYF
>.|TRBJ2-3|.|TRBV3-1/TRBV3-2
TGTGCCAGCAGCTTTCTACCAGGGCAGGGTACGCAGTATTTT
CASSFLPGQGTQYF
>.|TRBJ2-7|TRBD1|TRBV2
TGTGCCAGCAGTCCAGACAGGGGGAGCTCCTACGAGCAGTACTTC
CASSPDRGSSYEQYF
>.|TRBJ2-3|.|TRBV19
TGTGCCAGTAGTATAGTGGGCACGGGGGGCACAGATACGCAGTATTTT
CASSIVGTGGTDTQYF
>.|TRBJ2-1|TRBD2|TRBV19
TGTGCCAGTAGCCTTGGGGGGACTAGCACTAATGAGCAGTTCTTC
CASSLGGTSTNEQFF
>few|TRBJ2-7|TRBD1|TRBV14
TGTGCCAGCAGCCAATACAGGGGGAAACAATACGAGCAGTACTTC
CASSQYRGKQYEQYF
>.|TRBJ2-1|.|TRBV5-6
TGTGCCAGCAGCCCTGCGGGGAATGAGCAGTTCTTC
CASSPAGNEQFF
>.|TRBJ2-7|.|TRBV18
TGTGCCAGCTCACCAGCAAGCGAGGATTACGAGCAGTACTTC
CASSPASEDYEQYF
>.|TRBJ2-7|.|TRBV7-2
TGTGCCAGCAGCTTACTGGGCTTGAATGACGAGCAGTACTTC
CASSLLGLNDEQYF
>.|TRBJ2-7|.|TRBV5-1
TGCGCCAGCAGCTTGGACCTGGCAGGGGCCTACGAGCAGTACTTC
CASSLDLAGAYEQYF
>.|TRBJ2-2|TRBD2|TRBV2
TGTGCCAGCAGTATACTAGCGGGGGGGCCCGGGGAGCTGTTTTTT
CASSILAGGPGELFF
>.|TRBJ1-1|.|TRBV5-1
TGCGCCAGCAGCCCAGGGAACACTGAAGCTTTCTTT
CASSPGNTEAFF
>.|TRBJ2-3|.|TRBV18
TGTGCCAGCTCAATGGCGGAGGGAACAGATACGCAGTATTTT
CASSMAEGTDTQYF
>.|TRBJ2-7|TRBD1|TRBV5-6
TGTGCCAGCAGCCCGCGGACAGGGAATTACGAGCAGTACTTC
CASSPRTGNYEQYF
>.|TRBJ2-7|.|TRBV7-9
TGTGCCAGCAGCCCCTACAGGGGAGGTTTGAACGAGCAGTACTTC
CASSPYRGGLNEQYF
>.|TRBJ1-6|.|TRBV6-5
TGTGCCAGCATCCAGGGCCGTCTAAGTTCACCCCTCCACTTT
CASIQGRLSSPLHF
>.|TRBJ2-7|TRBD2|TRBV6-5
TGTGCCAGCAGCGAGCCGCCGGGAGGCGAGCAGTACTTC
CASSEPPGGEQYF
>.|TRBJ2-1|.|TRBV15
TGTGCCACCAGCAGAGGGCAAAGCTCCTACAATGAGCAGTTCTTC
CATSRGQSSYNEQFF
>.|TRBJ2-7|.|TRBV27
TGTGCCAGCAGTTTTGAGCGGGCTGGGCCCTACGAGCAGTACTTC
CASSFERAGPYEQYF
>.|TRBJ1-2|.|TRBV7-3
TGTGCCAGCAGCGCCACCCGGGGGGCGGATGGCTACACCTTC
CASSATRGADGYTF
>.|TRBJ2-7|TRBD1|TRBV9
TGTGCCAGCAGCGTAGCCCCGGGACAGGCCTCCTACGAGCAGTACTTC
CASSVAPGQASYEQYF
>.|TRBJ1-1|TRBD1|TRBV11-2
TGTGCCAGCAGCTTGGGGGCACAGGGGACGAACACTGAAGCTTTCTTT
CASSLGAQGTNTEAFF
>.|TRBJ1-1|TRBD1|TRBV6-2/TRBV6-3
TGTGCCAGCAGCACCCCGAGGACAGGAGCGATGAACACTGAAGCTTTCTTT
CASSTPRTGAMNTEAFF
>.|TRBJ2-1|.|TRBV20-1
TGCAGTGCTAGTATCGGCAGGGCCGATGAGCAGTTCTTC
CSASIGRADEQFF
>once|TRBJ2-3|.|TRBV11-2
TGTGCCAGCAGTGGGGGCCCAGATACGCAGTATTTT
CASSGGPDTQYF
>once|TRBJ2-1|.|TRBV7-9
TGTGCCAGCAGCTTACAGGGGACCGCGAATGAGCAGTTCTTC
CASSLQGTANEQFF
>.|TRBJ2-2|TRBD2|TRBV9
TGTGCCAGCGGCGGGGGAGGTAACACCGGGGAGCTGTTTTTT
CASGGGGNTGELFF
>.|TRBJ2-3|TRBD2|TRBV7-6
TGTGCCAGCAGCCCGAGGACTAGCGGATTTACCACAGATACGCAGTATTTT
CASSPRTSGFTTDTQYF
>few|TRBJ2-3|.|TRBV18
TGTGCCAGCTCACCACCGTCAAATACGCAGTATTTT
CASSPPSNTQYF
>.|TRBJ1-3|.|TRBV19
TGTGCCAGTAGTATAGATATGCCAGTCTCTGGAAACACCATATATTTT
CASSIDMPVSGNTIYF
>.|TRBJ1-1|.|TRBV5-1
TGCGCCAGCAGCGTACAACAGAACACTGAAGCTTTCTTT
CASSVQQNTEAFF